This T cell receptor beta chain was profiled in a study of Graves' ophthalmopathy and Graves' hyperthyroidism. The authors amplified TCR beta CDR3 regions, and they did so from RNA transcripts for repertoire sequencing. RT-PCR was first run with HTBI primers, then multiplex PCR in a second round. TCRdb used MiXCR to reprocess the multiplex PCR reads, holding one entry per CDR3 protein. Among about 620,000 distinct CDR3 sequences listed, about 20% were seen once. To note about this clonotype: What it recognizes is unknown.

The V end was cut by 0 bases, the J end by 0 bases, with 8 bases between. The CDR3 is made up of 15 amino acids. The V gene's germline CDR1 is LGHDT and CDR2 YNNKEL (reference sequence). Whole-study results and caveats: Ophthalmopathy progression predictions by the model showed about 75% specificity and about 70% sensitivity.

This clonotype was obtained from a woman younger than 30 with stable Graves' hyperthyroidism. Some clones in this sample may be carry-over from other donors' samples. The sample was peripheral blood. The chain couples TRBV3-1 to TRBJ2-5; D uncertain. In DNA form, the CDR3 reads TGTGCCAGCAGCCAAGATCGGACCGACCAAGAGACCCAGTACTTC. It specifies CASSQDRTDQETQYF.